This TCR beta chain was identified during a study of shared T cell receptors in the human thymus (dated by TCRdb to about 2021). The study in broad terms: The study examined how the human thymus generates shared, self-reactive T-cell receptor alpha chains.

Trimming removed 0 bases from V and 7 bases from J; the gene matches leave 17 bases unexplained. The germline V gene encodes CDR1 GTSNPN and CDR2 SVGIG (reference sequence). The CDR3 goes from the cysteine to the phenylalanine over 18 residues. Kept here is only the CDR3 DNA, which spans 54 bases and is read in frame from base 1. Library preparation used the immunoSEQ multiplex PCR assay. Here the immuneACCESS table is served through TCRdb, limited to in-frame sequences with V and J called. Missing clones are a known gap in these copies; in checked studies unresolved V genes cover under half, and the rest lacks a known reason. Recorded for this sample are roughly 700,000 clones; 88% of them occurred a single time. Of the sample, roughly 0.0097% falls within the top ten clones. As to this clone: What this receptor recognizes is not known. Qualities for individual bases were not recorded, and no much larger clone is one base off.

The sample was also linked to a second study, of human thymus T cells. The second paper further reports: The donors were immunologically healthy infants in Finland who had open corrective cardiac surgery for congenital heart defects. Thymus tissue was collected as surgical resects that were removed during corrective cardiac surgery. Usage of V and J gene segments appeared to be biased in both the thymic and the peripheral blood repertoires. The related research found that thymic TCR repertoires overlapped highly between unrelated individuals. TCR alpha and beta repertoires from roughly eight infant thymus samples and a few related peripheral blood samples were characterized in the study. The cohort included over five male and a couple of female infants, with donor ages spanning 7 to 244 days. Thymocytes were freed from the tissue by mechanical means and kept at -70 degrees C as pellets of about 8.5-34 million cells. A QIAsymphony instrument was used to extract genomic DNA from the frozen cell pellets. The immunoSEQ multiplex PCR assay was used to amplify the TCRB and TCRAD loci from a standardized amount of quality-controlled genomic DNA. Amplicons spanned the V(D)J region at a length sufficient to cover the CDR3 and identify V and J genes. The amplicons were sequenced on an Illumina platform via the commercial immunoSEQ service. Corrections for primer bias and sequencing errors followed previously described methods, while TCRAD and TCRB definitions were based on the IMGT database. immunoSEQ Analyzer 3.0 and VDJTools were used for repertoire analysis, which covered basic statistics, V/J segment usage, diversity estimates, rarefaction and pairwise overlap. To estimate diversity, the Chao1, ChaoE, Efron-Thisted, Shannon and inverse Simpson indices were applied, and diversity was also estimated on datasets down-sampled to the smallest sample. For repertoire overlap, CDR3 nucleotide sequence, V gene and J gene had to match strictly, and clustering was done by Jaccard-based multidimensional scaling. Thymus samples yielded on average around 810,000 unique TCRB clonotypes, compared with roughly 80,000 from blood samples.

The sample taken for sequencing was thymocytes. This chain joins TRBV30 to TRBJ2-1, and 8 junctional nucleotides match TRBD2. The sequence was collected from a boy younger than two with a congenital heart defect. Donor details come from another sample of the same person, matched by shared clones. The nucleotide sequence is given as TGTGCCTGGAGTGTACCTTACTTAAAACGGGAGGGCCGTAATGAGCAGTTCTTC. Translated, this gives CAWSVPYLKREGRNEQFF. Reference TRBV30 and TRBJ2-1 proteins supply the regions before and after the CDR3; the full variable domain is: SQTIHQWPATLVQPVGSPLSLECTVEGTSNPNLYWYRQAAGRGLQLLFYSVGIGQISSEVPQNLSASRPQDRQFILSSKKLLLSDSGFYLCAWSVPYLKREGRNEQFFGPGTRLTVL.